The present T cell receptor (beta chain) was sequenced within a study of blood T cell repertoires in COVID-19. Study summary: COVID-19 samples collected from the United States, Italy and Spain covered acute and convalescent phases. Sources were T cells, B-cell-depleted T cells, or PBMCs; the material itself was cDNA or gDNA.

Study processing details: Researchers report that nucleated cell counts were estimated from reference gene primer amplification. Clones were read by immunoSEQ multiplex PCR, and TCRdb kept only the in-frame ones, dropping some. That table supplies the V and J calls and clone size; D and trimming were determined from the DNA. Found here are more than 100,000 clones, about 91% of them singletons; the top ten hold 0.88%. The receptor's source is a woman aged 45-60 years with active or convalescent COVID-19. Material for sequencing was peripheral blood.

The CDR3 reads CARSWGGRAREDEQYF. CDR3 sequence (DNA): TGTGCCAGAAGCTGGGGCGGGAGGGCCCGAGAGGACGAGCAGTACTTC. The chain has TRBV5-3 and TRBJ2-7; TRBD2 agrees at 9 bases. TRBV5-3 is noted as an ORF with a role that remains uncertain. The trim removed 3 bases at V and 5 bases at J, leaving 12 bases unmatched. The CDR3 covers 16 residues.